This T cell receptor beta chain was captured in a study of cytomegalovirus exposure and HLA in healthy donors. This PCR relied on a set of 60 Vbeta primers and 13 Jbeta primers. The protocol was immunoSEQ multiplex PCR, while the TCRdb copy is restricted to in-frame clones and leaves out a portion. The table has some 65,000 clones, approximately 72% seen once. The CDR3 has 14 amino acids. Germline V CDR1 and CDR2: KGHSH, LQKENI. Trimming removed 0 bases from V and 1 base from J, with 7 bases in between. For this clone: Antigen specificity is unknown.

Findings of the study overall: Cytomegalovirus-associated TCR beta chains were listed, numbering 150 to 200. Researchers reportedly found TCR beta sequences accurately predicted most subjects' HLA-A and HLA-B alleles.

The sample comprised PBMCs. The J gene is TRBJ2-7, the V gene TRBV18; D unresolved. The clonotype comes from a woman in her 30s in good health and CMV-seronegative. The CDR3 region has the DNA TGTGCCAGCTCACCACCGAGCTTGTCCTACGAGCAGTACTTC. Amino acid sequence: CASSPPSLSYEQYF.